Each of the 2 T cell receptor beta chains below was sequenced from the same sample in a study of regulatory dendritic cells for organ transplantation. Only in-frame clones appear in the TCRdb table, and some are missing; sequencing was by immunoSEQ multiplex PCR. The sample contains under 30,000 clones, over 60% of which appear only once. The specimen sequenced was memory CD4+ T cells from blood. Subset indicated: CD45RO+ memory T cells. These receptors were taken from a human donor in good health.

The genes are TRBV21-1 and TRBJ1-2; the table assigns TRBD1, which was not confirmed against the DNA. TRBV21-1 is described as a pseudogene. The CDR3 is made up of 12 amino acids. The CDR3 region is CASSNGPRGITF. CDR3 bases: TGTGCCAGCAGCAACGGCCCCAGGGGGATCACCTTC.

The CDR3 region is CASRGPRGLNEQFF. The DNA of the CDR3 is TGTGCCAGCAGGGGCCCACGAGGCCTCAATGAGCAGTTCTTC. The rearrangement joins TRBV6-5 to TRBJ2-1; D unresolved. The ends were cut back, 6 bases at V and 6 bases at J, with 15 bases in the middle. The CDR3 contains 14 residues. CDR1 is MNHEY and CDR2 is SVGAGI in the germline V gene.